A single sample is the source of the 26 T cell receptor beta chains below, sequenced in a study of beta chain features in type 1 diabetes. Expressed TCRB transcripts were sequenced after all isolated RNA was converted to cDNA. The repertoire was sequenced with immunoSEQ multiplex PCR; TCRdb's copy has only in-frame clones and lacks some. This sample has more than 300,000 clones, with over 13% found just once. The sequenced sample was naive CD4+ T cells from blood. Receptors originate from a woman aged 18-29 years in good health.

V is TRBV2 and J is TRBJ2-5, with unresolved D. The CDR3 is 11 residues long. V shed 2 bases and J shed 5 bases, with 3 bases lying between them. CDR1 and CDR2 from the germline V gene are SNHLY and FYNNEI. The CDR3 region has the DNA TGTGCCAGCAGTGAATCTGAGACCCAGTACTTC. Translating it yields CASSESETQYF.

This clone has only a few counts. The rearrangement joins TRBV7-2 to TRBJ2-7; 10 positions match TRBD2. Germline-derived CDR1 and CDR2 are SGHTA and FQGNSA. The CDR3 runs to 15 residues. With V trimmed by 4 bases and J by 3 bases, 6 bases remained unmatched. DNA for the CDR3: TGTGCCAGCAGCTCTCTAGCGGGAGCGGTCTACGAGCAGTACTTC. Translated, it gives CASSSLAGAVYEQYF.

This clone was counted a few times. This sequence joins TRBV7-2 and TRBJ2-3, with a possible D match to TRBD2 (5 bases). Germline CDR1 and CDR2: SGHTA and FQGNSA. This CDR3 has 14 amino acids. V gave up 3 bases and J gave up 4 bases, with 11 bases separating them. This CDR3 reads CASSFPGIADTQYF. The CDR3 nucleotides read TGTGCCAGCAGCTTCCCGGGGATTGCAGATACGCAGTATTTT.

The rearrangement uses TRBV5-4 and TRBJ1-3; TRBD1 matches at 9 bases. J lost 7 bases, V lost 2 bases, and 7 bases had no gene match. The CDR3 has 15 amino acids. Germline assignment: CDR1 SGHNT and CDR2 YYREEE (reference sequence). CDR3 bases: TGTGCCAGCAGCTTCTCCGGGACAGGGCACAACACCATATATTTT. Translation: CASSFSGTGHNTIYF.

This clone has just a few counts. This sequence joins TRBV7-9 and TRBJ1-1; D is unclear. The V and J ends lost 5 bases and 8 bases respectively, with 15 bases between them. Germline V gene data show CDR1 as SEHNR and CDR2 as FQNEAQ (reference sequence). This CDR3 contains 13 residues. CDR3 DNA sequence: TGTGCCAGCAGCCCCCAGGTAGTCCCAGAAGCTTTCTTT. Translating it yields CASSPQVVPEAFF.

V and J are TRBV10-3 and TRBJ2-1; TRBD2 matches 14 bases. Trimming took 0 bases from V and 6 from J; bases not matched to a gene: 4. Germline CDR1 reads ENHRY; CDR2 reads SYGVKD. This CDR3 comprises 17 residues. The CDR3 protein is CAISESSGTSGSNEQFF. DNA for the CDR3: TGTGCCATCAGTGAGTCGAGTGGGACTAGCGGGAGCAATGAGCAGTTCTTC.

The chain couples TRBV4-2 to TRBJ2-1, with 13 nucleotides matching TRBD2. V gave up 6 bases and J gave up 2 bases; unmatched junction bases: 4. This CDR3 has 16 residues. Per germline, CDR1 LGHNA and CDR2 YNFKEQ. Here the CDR3 DNA reads TGTGCCAGCAGAGGGACTAGCGGGATCCCCTACAATGAGCAGTTCTTC. Translating gives CASRGTSGIPYNEQFF.

In its sample, this clone was seen a few times. This sequence joins TRBV20-1 and TRBJ1-1, with D unclear. Trimming stripped 1 base from V and 6 bases from J, with 6 bases between. Germline loops: CDR1 DFQATT, CDR2 SNEGSKA (reference sequence). The CDR3 length is 11 residues. CDR3 region: CSARGLAEAFF. DNA of the CDR3: TGCAGTGCTAGAGGACTAGCTGAAGCTTTCTTT.

V usage is TRBV18 and J usage is TRBJ2-7, with D possibly matching TRBD2 (6 bases). Looked up from germline, CDR1 is KGHSH and CDR2 is LQKENI. With 5 bases removed from V and 2 bases from J, the gap between germline ends came to 19 bases. The CDR3 is 16 residues long. CDR3: CASSRAPLGGPYEQYF. CDR3 coding DNA: TGTGCCAGCTCAAGGGCCCCATTAGGAGGGCCCTACGAGCAGTACTTC.

This clone has more than one count but fewer than ten. The rearrangement joins TRBV9 to TRBJ2-7; 8 nucleotides line up with TRBD2. The CDR3 loop spans 19 amino acids. From germline, CDR1 is SGDLS and CDR2 YYNGEE. V lost 4 bases to trimming and J lost 0 bases; unmatched junction nucleotides: 18. Here the CDR3 DNA reads TGTGCCAGCAGCCCCCCTGGGCAATTAACCGGGACTAGCTCCTACGAGCAGTACTTC. It translates to CASSPPGQLTGTSSYEQYF.

The V gene is TRBV15, the J gene TRBJ2-3; TRBD2 aligns across 10 bases. Trimming at V came to 1 base and at J to 3 bases, leaving 19 bases not matched to a gene. Per the germline V gene, CDR1 is LNHNV and CDR2 is YYDKDF (reference sequence). The CDR3 is made up of 21 amino acids. The CDR3 sequence: CATSRVHIAGGTLGSTDTQYF. CDR3 coding DNA: TGTGCCACCAGCAGAGTTCACATAGCGGGGGGAACTCTTGGGAGTACAGATACGCAGTATTTT.

The genes are TRBV11-2 and TRBJ2-2, with TRBD2 as a possible D gene (5 bases). This CDR3 comprises 16 residues. The V gene lost 0 bases and the J gene lost 4 bases, with 12 bases spanning the gap. CDR1 is SGHAT and CDR2 is FQNNGV in the germline V gene. The CDR3 DNA sequence: TGTGCCAGCAGCTTAGATCCTAGCTCGATCACCGGGGAGCTGTTTTTT. It translates to CASSLDPSSITGELFF.

This clone was seen a few times. The chain combines TRBV23-1 with TRBJ2-1; possibly TRBD1 for D (5 bases). TRBV23-1 is an ORF, with its function uncertain. CDR3 size: 21 residues. The V gene lost 1 base and the J gene lost 2 bases, with 27 bases spanning the gap. The CDR3 protein is CASSQFSAGKGCSTPYNEQFF. In DNA, the CDR3 is TGCGCCAGCAGTCAATTCTCCGCAGGGAAGGGGTGTTCAACGCCCTACAATGAGCAGTTCTTC.

This sequence joins TRBV28 and TRBJ1-2, with unresolved D. Germline lookup yields CDR1 MDHEN and CDR2 SYDVKM. The V end lost 0 bases, the J end lost 7 bases, and 9 bases lay between the germline ends. The CDR3 runs 13 residues. CDR3 protein: CASSLWEGGGYTF. CDR3 DNA: TGTGCCAGCAGTTTATGGGAAGGAGGTGGCTACACCTTC.

The chain recombines TRBV5-1 with TRBJ2-3; tentatively, D is TRBD1 (6 bases). Germline V gene data show CDR1 as SGHRS and CDR2 as YFSETQ. The length of the CDR3 is 14 residues. The ends were cut back, 6 bases at V and 2 bases at J, with 13 bases in the middle. In nucleotides, the CDR3 is TGCGCCAGCATCCCGGACAGCACCACAGATACGCAGTATTTT. Encoded protein: CASIPDSTTDTQYF.

Only a few counts were recorded for this clone. V is TRBV28 and J is TRBJ1-2; 7 bases align to TRBD1. Trimming at V came to 11 bases and at J to 4 bases, leaving 4 bases not matched to a gene. Germline V gives CDR1 MDHEN, CDR2 SYDVKM. There are 11 residues in the CDR3. The CDR3 bases are TGTGCCTCCGGGACAGTCTATGGCTACACCTTC. It codes for CASGTVYGYTF.

In this sample, this clone turned up a few times. This chain links TRBV14 with TRBJ2-5; 8 positions match TRBD1. From germline, CDR1 is SGHDN and CDR2 FVKESK. J was trimmed by 5 bases and V by 4 bases; bases with no gene match: 9. This CDR3 comprises 15 residues. CDR3 sequence: CASSLTTGAQETQYF. The CDR3 bases are TGTGCCAGCAGCCTTACGACAGGGGCGCAGGAGACCCAGTACTTC. Combining the CDR3 with reference TRBV14 and TRBJ2-5 gives the whole variable domain EAGVTQFPSHSVIEKGQTVTLRCDPISGHDNLYWYRRVMGKEIKFLLHFVKESKQDESGMPNNRFLAERTGGTYSTLKVQPAELEDSGVYFCASSLTTGAQETQYFGPGTRLLVL.

The rearrangement uses TRBV18 and TRBJ2-6; D unclear. Per germline, CDR1 KGHSH and CDR2 LQKENI. The V end was cut by 3 bases, the J end by 2 bases, with 11 bases between. CDR3 size: 16 residues. The CDR3: CASSPFIRAGANVLTF. The CDR3 coding sequence is TGTGCCAGCTCACCCTTCATCCGGGCTGGGGCCAACGTCCTGACTTTC.

Remarks on this clone: A read error may account for a junction end that differs from germline. The chain employs TRBV28 and TRBJ2-5; 8 bases map to TRBD1. CDR1 is MDHEN, CDR2 SYDVKM, per germline. This CDR3 contains 14 residues. CDR3 in amino acids: CASSLYSSPGQEDF. In nucleotides, the CDR3 is TGTGCCAGCAGTTTATATTCTTCGCCGGGACAGGAGGACTTC. Full variable domain (missing parts from reference TRBV28 and TRBJ2-5): DVKVTQSSRYLVKRTGEKVFLECVQDMDHENMFWYRQDPGLGLRLIYFSYDVKMKEKGDIPEGYSVSREKKERFSLILESASTNQTSMYLCASSLYSSPGQEDFGPGTRLLVL.

This clone was seen a few times. The gene calls are TRBV25-1 and TRBJ2-3; maybe TRBD1 (6 bases). The CDR3 loop spans 13 amino acids. Germline V gene lookup returns CDR1 MGHDK and CDR2 SYGVNS. Trimming stripped 6 bases from V and 5 bases from J, with 12 bases between. CDR3 region: CASSNRVKDTQYF. Here the CDR3 DNA reads TGTGCCAGCAGCAACAGGGTTAAAGATACGCAGTATTTT.

The chain recombines TRBV20-1 with TRBJ2-7, with D perhaps TRBD2 (5 bases). This CDR3 comprises 11 residues. Germline V gives CDR1 DFQATT, CDR2 SNEGSKA (reference sequence). The CDR3 is CRPGRAEEQYF. The DNA of the CDR3 is TGCAGGCCGGGGAGAGCGGAAGAGCAGTACTTC.

The chain couples TRBV19 to TRBJ2-5; 13 nucleotides agree with TRBD2. The CDR3 loop spans 15 amino acids. Germline lookup yields CDR1 LNHDA and CDR2 SQIVND (reference sequence). V gave up 6 bases and J gave up 1 base; unmatched junction bases: 2. This chain's CDR3 is CASSGLAGAQETQYF. The CDR3 DNA reads TGTGCCAGTAGCGGACTAGCGGGGGCCCAAGAGACCCAGTACTTC.

This clone was seen more than once but under ten times. The CDR3 here is CASSQIGGTEAFF. CDR3 DNA sequence: TGCGCCAGCAGCCAAATCGGGGGCACTGAAGCTTTCTTT. The chain combines TRBV4-1 with TRBJ1-1, with D possibly matching TRBD1 (5 bases). Germline V gene sequence: CDR1 MGHRA, CDR2 YSYEKL. V dropped 2 bases and J dropped 4 bases, with 8 bases sitting between them. There are 13 residues in the CDR3.

The chain couples TRBV15 to TRBJ1-4; D is uncertain. The CDR3 is 16 amino acids. CDR1 and CDR2 from the germline V gene are LNHNV and YYDKDF (reference sequence). Trimming took off 0 bases at V and 7 bases at J, with 15 bases between the two ends. CDR3 protein: CATSRDTAGPPEKLFF. The CDR3 region has the DNA TGTGCCACCAGCAGAGATACGGCAGGCCCTCCTGAAAAACTGTTTTTT.

This clone was detected a few times. The V call is TRBV21-1, the J call TRBJ2-7; the listed D gene, TRBD1, was not tested against the DNA. TRBV21-1 is annotated as a pseudogene. CDR3 length: 13 residues. The CDR3 DNA follows: TGTGCCAGCAGCAAGAATCAGGGAAATGAGCAGTACTTC. Translated: CASSKNQGNEQYF.

In its sample, this clone was seen a few times. J is TRBJ2-4 and V is TRBV4-2; 12 positions agree with TRBD2. Trimming took 3 bases from V and 8 from J; bases not matched to a gene: 8. Germline CDR1 is LGHNA and CDR2 is YNFKEQ. This CDR3 is built from 16 residues. CDR3 nucleotide sequence: TGTGCCAGCAGCCATTCCCTAGCGGGAGGGTCCGACATTCAGTACTTC. It codes for CASSHSLAGGSDIQYF.